The rows below give T cell receptor beta chains drawn from one sample of a study of T cell changes during pregnancy in multiple sclerosis. Method: immunoSEQ multiplex PCR; TCRdb's copy keeps in-frame clones and lacks some. Of over 65,000 clones detected, more than 85% appear once; the ten largest clones hold around 1.8%. The input for sequencing was peripheral blood, taken in the first trimester of pregnancy. These receptors all stem from a female donor in good health, enrolled as a control in a pregnancy study. The CDR3 runs from the conserved cysteine through the conserved F or W.

TRBJ1-6 TRBV6-5 CASSYGGVVSPLHF
TRBJ2-7 TRBV7-9 CASSPLRQVLGYEQYF
TRBJ1-3 TRBV7-3 CASSSTQGNTIYF
TRBJ1-3 TRBV15 CATSLQGFSGNTIYF
TRBJ2-6 TRBV5-1 CASSWPTGGANVLTF
TRBJ2-1 TRBV7-3 CASSLASGDHEQFF
TRBJ1-3 TRBV9 CASSPRGGGSGNTIYF
TRBJ2-5 TRBV6-5 CASRGGRETQYF
TRBJ1-5 TRBV18 CASSPLDREQPQHF
TRBJ2-7 TRBV2 CASIPNPSLGTGYEQYF
TRBJ2-3 TRBV11-3 CASSQAGTGARNTQYF
TRBJ1-5 TRBV5-1 CASSLSGPPDSNQPQHF
TRBJ1-6 TRBV13 CASSVRRSLSSPLHF
TRBJ2-2 TRBV7-7 CASSLGLANTGELFF
TRBJ2-7 TRBV29-1 CSVGRGGREQYF
TRBJ2-7 TRBV5-1 CASSRSGQGAYEQYF
TRBJ2-7 TRBV19 CASTPGTASYEQYF
TRBJ2-3 TRBV10-3 CAISESGRTTSTDTQYF
TRBJ1-3 TRBV6-1 CASSQPGGVGNTIYF
TRBJ1-2 TRBV29-1 CSVERGDEYGYTF
TRBJ1-5 TRBV19 CASMFRLGTGSNQPQHF
TRBJ2-5 TRBV11-1 CASSLAGGQETQYF